This T cell receptor beta chain was identified in a study of cytomegalovirus exposure and HLA in healthy donors. Study context: Falling in the Caucasian-associated ancestry cluster were 81% of under 450 genotyped donors.

As concerns this clone: Its antigen is not known.

Germline values: CDR1 SGHVS, CDR2 FNYEAQ. The CDR3 consists of 19 residues. V dropped 2 bases and J dropped 5; count of bases not matched to a gene: 20. It was with 60 Vbeta and 13 Jbeta primers that the PCR ran. The protocol was immunoSEQ multiplex PCR, while the TCRdb copy is restricted to in-frame clones and leaves out a portion. The sample shows roughly 200,000 clones, 75% to 85% of them seen only once. The study, taken as a whole, reports: The authors enumerated roughly 180 TCR beta chains as linked to cytomegalovirus.

V is TRBV7-6 and J is TRBJ1-2; 7 positions agree with TRBD1. Source material: PBMCs. The clonotype originates from a girl aged 10-17 years in good health and CMV-seropositive. CDR3 in DNA: TGTGCCAGCAGCTTACCCAGGGACAGCCAACTCTTCAGGAGGTATGGCTACACCTTC. This encodes CASSLPRDSQLFRRYGYTF.